This is a list of T cell receptor beta chains from one sample in a study of CD8 T cells in Susac syndrome. TCRdb re-called the immunoSEQ multiplex PCR reads through MiXCR, storing one row per CDR3 protein. Of a few hundred thousand distinct CDR3 sequences listed, around 96% are singletons. Sequencing used CD4+ T cells from PBMCs. The receptors derive from a human donor with multiple sclerosis. The CDR3 runs from the conserved cysteine through the conserved F or W.

TRBV15 | CATSRDPPDREEKLFF
TRBV24-1 | CATSDYNEQFF
TRBV2 | CASSLWQGSSPLHF
TRBV29-1 | CSVAAGSLNTGELFF
TRBV29-1 | CSVEASGSEQFF
TRBV28 | CASSNENIQYF
TRBV9 | CASSARDRGSYEQYF
TRBV5-1 | CASSLSVNSLEQYF
TRBV5-1 | CASSTRQGQNTEAFF
TRBV20-1 | CSARAGLAGVHEQYF
TRBV3-1 | CASSQASGRHGDNEQFF
TRBV5-4 | CASSSPPGNEQFF
TRBV9 | CASSARTSGETQYF
TRBV30 | CAWTPQEAGARDTQYF
TRBV20-1 | CSARKAGGPSDTQYF
TRBV15 | CATQGSGANVLTF
TRBV13 | CASSNKGNTQYF
TRBV5-1 | CASSQTMEVGTQYF
TRBV12-3/TRBV12-4 | CASSLREVAGASRSYNEQFF
TRBV30 | CAWSALGQDNEQFF
TRBV11-2 | CASSRTGETEAFF
TRBV7-2 | CASSLVVTAPSDTQYF
TRBV29-1 | CSVEEAGAATNEKLFF
TRBV7-9 | CASSYLGLGEQYF
TRBV27 | CATSTLLAGYANTGELFF
TRBV20-1 | CSATRTSGDTDTQYF
TRBV3-1 | CASSQVDRTSYGYTF
TRBV9 | CASSVSGFNSPLHF
TRBV4-2 | CASSQDVWAGEQFF
TRBV9 | CASSVEYSSPLHF
TRBV3-1 | CASSHSGPYYEQYF
TRBV27 | CASSPTRPGQSHNEQFF
TRBV6-5 | CASSGTSGNTIYF
TRBV6-6 | CASSSQPREQFF
TRBV15 | CATSRGVVGASTDTQYF
TRBV2 | CASSADAWEQFF
TRBV12-3/TRBV12-4 | CASRPPLGISGANVLTF
TRBV15 | CATSREGQTANQPQHF
TRBV4-1 | CASSQVLREVGQFF
TRBV20-1 | CSNSARAQETQYF
TRBV20-1 | CSAAGLAGAPYEQYF
TRBV29-1 | CSVMRTSGYNEQFF
TRBV3-1 | CASSQDTVSYEQYF
TRBV6-5 | CASRGLAPSYNEQFF
TRBV27 | CASSFDRGRGSAGANVLTF
TRBV27 | CASSHHSYEQYF
TRBV25-1 | CASSEPRQRQETQYF
TRBV7-3 | CASSLRGDPWDEQFF
TRBV29-1 | CSVEHHGTGDETQYF
TRBV20-1 | CSATRTGGSYEQYF
TRBV3-1 | CASSQYSSDETQYF
TRBV2 | CATNTMTGVNSPLHF
TRBV7-9 | CASSLGLGLAETQYF
TRBV25-1 | CASSDFGGLAGDEQYF
TRBV12-3/TRBV12-4 | CASSQHRGGTNPETQYF
TRBV5-4 | CASSLSARPNTEAFF
TRBV30 | CAWSVQGTGRGQPQHF
TRBV9 | CASSVGFGTSADTQYF
TRBV16 | CASSQFGSYYGYTF
TRBV18 | CASSPSTSGRVDEQFF